This is a list of T cell receptor beta chains from one sample in a study of cytomegalovirus exposure and HLA in healthy donors. Method: immunoSEQ multiplex PCR; TCRdb's copy keeps in-frame clones and lacks some. The sample contains around 200,000 clones, about 80% of which appear only once. Sequenced material: PBMCs. Receptors originate from a woman aged 50 to 60 in good health and CMV-seropositive. Both conserved end residues are part of each CDR3. Each record gives: CDR3 length, D gene, J gene, V gene, clone size, CDR3 protein, CDR3 DNA. D genes are given only for firm matches. Clone size is given for some rows only: seen once, a few or many times, or a class if the clone is expanded.

length: 11
D: -
J: TRBJ1-3
V: TRBV20-1
size: -
CDR3: CSERLGNTIYF
DNA: TGCAGTGAACGACTTGGAAACACCATATATTTT

length: 16
D: TRBD1
J: TRBJ1-6
V: TRBV7-9
size: few
CDR3: CASSSTTGGTHSPLHF
DNA: TGTGCCAGCAGCTCCACTACAGGGGGGACTCATTCACCCCTCCACTTT

length: 14
D: -
J: TRBJ2-3
V: TRBV7-3
size: -
CDR3: CASSLGGFADTQYF
DNA: TGTGCCAGCAGCTTGGGGGGATTTGCGGATACGCAGTATTTT

length: 16
D: TRBD2
J: TRBJ2-3
V: TRBV6-5
size: -
CDR3: CASSYGLAGGADTQYF
DNA: TGTGCCAGCAGTTACGGCCTAGCGGGGGGGGCAGATACGCAGTATTTT

length: 16
D: -
J: TRBJ1-4
V: TRBV6-1
size: -
CDR3: CASSEAESRVNEKLFF
DNA: TGTGCCAGCAGTGAAGCCGAGTCCAGGGTTAATGAAAAACTGTTTTTT

length: 15
D: TRBD1
J: TRBJ2-2
V: TRBV6-5
size: -
CDR3: CASSRTGQGSRELFF
DNA: TGTGCCAGCAGCAGAACGGGACAGGGAAGCCGGGAGCTGTTTTTT

length: 15
D: -
J: TRBJ2-4
V: TRBV19
size: -
CDR3: CASSMPGGAKNIQYF
DNA: TGTGCCAGTAGTATGCCAGGAGGGGCCAAAAACATTCAGTACTTC

length: 14
D: -
J: TRBJ2-7
V: TRBV11-2
size: -
CDR3: CASSFQGNSYEQYF
DNA: TGTGCCAGCAGCTTCCAGGGCAACTCCTACGAGCAGTACTTC

length: 16
D: TRBD1
J: TRBJ2-7
V: TRBV7-9
size: -
CDR3: CASSRGQGANLYEQYF
DNA: TGTGCCAGCAGCCGCGGACAGGGGGCGAACCTATACGAGCAGTACTTC

length: 15
D: -
J: TRBJ1-4
V: TRBV30
size: -
CDR3: CAWSVDQGLNEKLFF
DNA: TGTGCCTGGAGTGTAGACCAGGGACTAAATGAAAAACTGTTTTTT

length: 16
D: -
J: TRBJ2-2
V: TRBV2
size: -
CDR3: CASSRDGQSNTGELFF
DNA: TGTGCCAGCAGCAGAGATGGGCAGTCGAACACCGGGGAGCTGTTTTTT

length: 15
D: -
J: TRBJ1-5
V: TRBV7-9
size: -
CDR3: CASSPGGVRDQPQHF
DNA: TGTGCCAGCAGCCCGGGCGGGGTCAGGGATCAGCCCCAGCATTTT

length: 14
D: -
J: TRBJ1-5
V: TRBV6-5
size: -
CDR3: CATRAPGDMQPQHF
DNA: TGTGCCACCAGGGCACCAGGGGATATGCAGCCCCAGCATTTT

length: 14
D: -
J: TRBJ1-1
V: TRBV5-1
size: -
CDR3: CASKDRPMNTEAFF
DNA: TGCGCCAGCAAGGACAGACCCATGAACACTGAAGCTTTCTTT

length: 14
D: TRBD1
J: TRBJ1-3
V: TRBV7-9
size: -
CDR3: CASSQDRVGNTIYF
DNA: TGTGCCAGCAGCCAGGACAGGGTTGGAAACACCATATATTTT

length: 13
D: -
J: TRBJ1-5
V: TRBV2
size: -
CDR3: CASSEEGFQPQHF
DNA: TGTGCCAGCAGTGAAGAGGGGTTCCAGCCCCAGCATTTT

length: 16
D: TRBD2
J: TRBJ2-3
V: TRBV5-1
size: -
CDR3: CASSLAPAGLANTQYF
DNA: TGCGCCAGCAGCTTGGCCCCGGCAGGACTAGCAAATACGCAGTATTTT

length: 15
D: -
J: TRBJ1-2
V: TRBV7-2
size: -
CDR3: CASSLKRRGTDGYTF
DNA: TGTGCCAGCAGCTTAAAACGTCGGGGTACCGATGGCTACACCTTC

length: 16
D: TRBD1
J: TRBJ2-2
V: TRBV7-7
size: few
CDR3: CASSFQTGLSTGELFF
DNA: TGTGCCAGCAGCTTCCAGACAGGGTTGAGCACCGGGGAGCTGTTTTTT

length: 12
D: TRBD1
J: TRBJ1-2
V: TRBV30
size: -
CDR3: CAWSGTGYGYTF
DNA: TGTGCCTGGAGTGGGACAGGCTATGGCTACACCTTC

length: 16
D: -
J: TRBJ1-3
V: TRBV30
size: -
CDR3: CAWSVQDGFSGNTIYF
DNA: TGTGCCTGGAGTGTACAGGACGGATTCTCTGGAAACACCATATATTTT

length: 15
D: -
J: TRBJ1-2
V: TRBV10-1
size: -
CDR3: CASSESRGNSYGYTF
DNA: TGCGCCAGCAGTGAGTCGAGAGGGAATAGCTATGGCTACACCTTC

length: 13
D: -
J: TRBJ2-3
V: TRBV6-5
size: -
CDR3: CASSRGYTDTQYF
DNA: TGTGCCAGCAGTCGGGGGTACACAGATACGCAGTATTTT

length: 17
D: TRBD1
J: TRBJ1-1
V: TRBV4-3
size: -
CDR3: CASSPLDRLGGYTEAFF
DNA: TGCGCCAGCAGCCCCTTGGACAGGTTGGGAGGATACACTGAAGCTTTCTTT

length: 14
D: TRBD1
J: TRBJ2-7
V: TRBV6-5
size: -
CDR3: CASSSGQDLYEQYF
DNA: TGTGCCAGCAGTTCCGGACAGGACCTCTACGAGCAGTACTTC

length: 15
D: -
J: TRBJ2-7
V: TRBV6-1
size: -
CDR3: CASIPGQVVTYEQYF
DNA: TGTGCCAGCATTCCGGGACAAGTCGTCACCTACGAGCAGTACTTC

length: 14
D: TRBD2
J: TRBJ2-3
V: TRBV12-5
size: -
CDR3: CASGLGGSTDTQYF
DNA: TGTGCTAGTGGCCTCGGGGGGAGCACAGATACGCAGTATTTT

length: 14
D: -
J: TRBJ1-1
V: TRBV9
size: -
CDR3: CASTPASGRTEAFF
DNA: TGTGCCAGCACCCCGGCCTCCGGGAGGACTGAAGCTTTCTTT

length: 17
D: TRBD1
J: TRBJ1-1
V: TRBV7-9
size: -
CDR3: CASSPRAGTGLDIEAFF
DNA: TGTGCCAGCAGCCCCCGAGCCGGGACAGGGTTAGATATTGAAGCTTTCTTT

length: 13
D: -
J: TRBJ2-7
V: TRBV6-6
size: -
CDR3: CASSYDGSYEQYF
DNA: TGTGCCAGCAGTTATGACGGGTCCTACGAGCAGTACTTC

length: 16
D: -
J: TRBJ2-3
V: TRBV27
size: -
CDR3: CASSLSAPGSTDTQYF
DNA: TGTGCCAGCAGTCTATCAGCTCCGGGGAGCACAGATACGCAGTATTTT

length: 16
D: TRBD1
J: TRBJ1-5
V: TRBV19
size: -
CDR3: CASSSVTGGANQPQHF
DNA: TGTGCCAGTAGTAGTGTGACAGGGGGCGCGAATCAGCCCCAGCATTTT

length: 15
D: TRBD1
J: TRBJ1-5
V: TRBV28
size: -
CDR3: CASSLRQGAIQPQHF
DNA: TGTGCCAGCAGTTTACGGCAGGGGGCTATTCAGCCCCAGCATTTT

length: 13
D: -
J: TRBJ1-1
V: TRBV7-8
size: -
CDR3: CASSLAVATEAFF
DNA: TGTGCCAGCAGCTTAGCGGTCGCGACTGAAGCTTTCTTT

length: 17
D: -
J: TRBJ2-5
V: TRBV7-2
size: once
CDR3: CASSAYVLSGTQETQYF
DNA: TGTGCCAGCAGCGCGTATGTCTTGTCTGGGACTCAAGAGACCCAGTACTTC

length: 19
D: TRBD2
J: TRBJ2-2
V: TRBV10-3
size: -
CDR3: CAISGAGTSGGGSTGELFF
DNA: TGTGCCATCAGTGGAGCCGGGACTAGCGGGGGGGGGTCCACCGGGGAGCTGTTTTTT

length: 16
D: TRBD1
J: TRBJ1-2
V: TRBV6-5
size: -
CDR3: CASSYSVGTGVYGYTF
DNA: TGTGCCAGCAGTTACTCTGTGGGGACAGGGGTGTATGGCTACACCTTC

length: 16
D: -
J: TRBJ2-6
V: TRBV6-4
size: -
CDR3: CASSDSGASGANVLTF
DNA: TGTGCCAGCAGTGACAGTGGGGCCTCAGGGGCCAACGTCCTGACTTTC

length: 14
D: -
J: TRBJ1-4
V: TRBV4-1
size: -
CDR3: CASSQVGGNEKLFF
DNA: TGCGCCAGCAGCCAAGTCGGGGGAAATGAAAAACTGTTTTTT

length: 13
D: -
J: TRBJ2-5
V: TRBV14
size: -
CDR3: CASSASHQETQYF
DNA: TGTGCCAGCAGCGCGTCCCACCAAGAGACCCAGTACTTC

length: 14
D: -
J: TRBJ2-7
V: TRBV30
size: -
CDR3: CAWSVLKGDYEQYF
DNA: TGTGCCTGGAGTGTTTTGAAAGGAGACTACGAGCAGTACTTC

length: 15
D: -
J: TRBJ2-3
V: TRBV6-1
size: once
CDR3: CASSEAGRGTDTQYF
DNA: TGTGCCAGCAGTGAAGCGGGCAGGGGCACAGATACGCAGTATTTT

length: 14
D: TRBD1
J: TRBJ2-7
V: TRBV28
size: -
CDR3: CASSRGDRVIEQYF
DNA: TGTGCCAGTTCCAGGGGGGACAGGGTTATCGAGCAGTACTTC

length: 14
D: TRBD1
J: TRBJ2-7
V: TRBV29-1
size: -
CDR3: CSVPPGTGGHEQYF
DNA: TGCAGCGTGCCCCCCGGGACAGGGGGCCACGAGCAGTACTTC

length: 14
D: -
J: TRBJ1-1
V: TRBV19
size: -
CDR3: CASSRGQSNTEAFF
DNA: TGTGCCAGTAGTAGAGGGCAGTCGAACACTGAAGCTTTCTTT

length: 15
D: -
J: TRBJ1-2
V: TRBV11-2
size: once
CDR3: CASSSQAGSGYGYTF
DNA: TGTGCCAGCAGCTCCCAGGCGGGGTCGGGGTACGGCTACACCTTC

length: 15
D: TRBD1
J: TRBJ1-5
V: TRBV30
size: -
CDR3: CAWSVQGGSNQPQHF
DNA: TGTGCCTGGAGTGTACAGGGGGGAAGCAATCAGCCCCAGCATTTT

length: 14
D: TRBD1
J: TRBJ1-1
V: TRBV6-1
size: -
CDR3: CASSPGTVSTEAFF
DNA: TGTGCCAGCAGTCCCGGGACAGTGAGCACTGAAGCTTTCTTT

length: 15
D: -
J: TRBJ2-1
V: TRBV28
size: -
CDR3: CASYGTPSPYNEQFF
DNA: TGTGCCAGCTATGGGACACCCAGTCCCTACAATGAGCAGTTCTTC

length: 14
D: -
J: TRBJ1-2
V: TRBV5-1
size: -
CDR3: CASSLGGGTYGYTF
DNA: TGCGCCAGCAGCTTAGGTGGAGGGACCTATGGCTACACCTTC

length: 17
D: -
J: TRBJ2-5
V: TRBV4-3
size: -
CDR3: CASSQELDTSYQETQYF
DNA: TGCGCCAGCAGCCAAGAATTGGACACCTCGTACCAAGAGACCCAGTACTTC

length: 14
D: TRBD1
J: TRBJ1-4
V: TRBV7-9
size: -
CDR3: CASSRGTGGRKLFF
DNA: TGTGCCAGCAGCCGAGGGACAGGGGGCCGGAAACTGTTTTTT

length: 13
D: -
J: TRBJ2-7
V: TRBV6-6
size: -
CDR3: CASSYGHNYEQYF
DNA: TGTGCCAGCAGTTACGGGCACAACTACGAGCAGTACTTC

length: 18
D: TRBD1
J: TRBJ2-6
V: TRBV25-1
size: -
CDR3: CASSELGTGGMGANVLTF
DNA: TGTGCCAGCAGTGAATTAGGGACAGGGGGAATGGGGGCCAACGTCCTGACTTTC